This record looks at one T cell receptor beta chain sequence and its context. This record comes from a study of cytomegalovirus exposure and HLA in healthy donors. The CDR3 sequence is 15 residues long. Trimming at V came to 2 bases and at J to 4 bases, leaving 7 bases not matched to a gene. CDR1 and CDR2 (germline): SGHDT, YYEEEE. The PCR was carried out with 60 Vbeta primers and 13 Jbeta primers. This table comes from immunoSEQ multiplex PCR, and its TCRdb copy is limited to in-frame clones, with some not included. The profile shows about 150,000 clones, roughly 83% of them singletons. The source of this sequence is a human donor in good health. Sequencing was done on a sample of PBMCs. The rearrangement links TRBV5-6 to TRBJ2-3, with 7 bases matching TRBD1. The CDR3 DNA is TGTGCCAGCAGCTTAAGGCAGGGGGTCTCAGATACGCAGTATTTT. Its protein is CASSLRQGVSDTQYF.